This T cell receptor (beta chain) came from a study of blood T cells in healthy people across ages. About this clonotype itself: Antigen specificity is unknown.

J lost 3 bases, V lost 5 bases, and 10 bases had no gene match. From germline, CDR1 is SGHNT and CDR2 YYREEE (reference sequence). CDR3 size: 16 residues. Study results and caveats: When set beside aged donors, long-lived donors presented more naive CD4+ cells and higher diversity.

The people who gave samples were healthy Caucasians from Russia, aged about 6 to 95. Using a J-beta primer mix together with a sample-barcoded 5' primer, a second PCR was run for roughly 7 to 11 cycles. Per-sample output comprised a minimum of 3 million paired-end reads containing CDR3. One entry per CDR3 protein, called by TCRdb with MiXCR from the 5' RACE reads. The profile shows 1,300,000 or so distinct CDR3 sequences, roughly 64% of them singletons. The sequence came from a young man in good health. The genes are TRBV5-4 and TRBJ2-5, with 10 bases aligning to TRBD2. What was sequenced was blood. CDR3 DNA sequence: TGTGCCAGCAGGAAAGGGTCTAGCGGGGGAGAAGAGACCCAGTACTTC. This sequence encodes CASRKGSSGGEETQYF.